Listed here are 29 T cell receptor beta chains from one sample, sequenced in a study of blood T cell repertoires in COVID-19. Measured with immunoSEQ multiplex PCR; TCRdb has only the in-frame clones, and not every one. The table lists about 270,000 clones, 88% of them singletons. Source material: PBMCs or T cells enriched from blood (not recorded which). The receptors were gathered from a woman between 55 and 75 years old in a cohort exposed to, infected with or recovered from COVID-19 (not recorded which).

V is TRBV11-2 and J is TRBJ1-3, with a weak D call TRBD1 (6 bases). Germline-derived CDR1 and CDR2 are SGHAT and FQNNGV. Trimming left V 4 bases short and J 4 bases short, with 11 bases between. The CDR3 has 14 residues. CDR3 amino acids: CASSSNRDGNTIYF. CDR3 nucleotide sequence: TGTGCCAGCAGCTCCAACAGGGACGGAAACACCATATATTTT.

The chain recombines TRBV7-6 with TRBJ2-3, with TRBD1 identical over 8 bases. In germline, CDR1 is SGHVS, CDR2 FNYEAQ. The CDR3 extends over 13 amino acids. Unmatched junction bases numbered 6, after V lost 8 bases and J lost 5 bases. CDR3 in amino acids: CASSQGARDTQYF. In nucleotides, the CDR3 is TGTGCCAGCTCCCAGGGGGCGCGAGATACGCAGTATTTT.

The chain recombines TRBV9 with TRBJ2-5; 10 bases are a match to TRBD2. V shed 4 bases, J shed 5 bases, and the junction held 11 bases outside the gene matches. The CDR3 extends over 16 amino acids. Germline-derived CDR1 and CDR2 are SGDLS and YYNGEE. The DNA for the CDR3 is TGTGCCAGCAGCCCTGGGGCTAGCGGGAGCTCGGAGACCCAGTACTTC. Translation: CASSPGASGSSETQYF.

This chain joins TRBV21-1 and TRBJ1-4. TRBV21-1 is a documented pseudogene. CDR3 length equals 14 residues. The chain's CDR3 is CASSSPDCNEKLFF. The CDR3 bases are TGTGCCAGCAGCTCACCGGACTGTAATGAAAAACTGTTTTTT.

The rearrangement joins TRBV28 to TRBJ1-4; TRBD1 matches 7 bases. V trimming: 7 bases; J trimming: 0 bases; junction bases outside the gene matches: 5. This CDR3 is built from 15 residues. Germline-derived CDR1 and CDR2 are MDHEN and SYDVKM. The CDR3: CASMGQSPTNEKLFF. As DNA, the CDR3 is TGTGCCAGCATGGGACAGAGCCCAACTAATGAAAAACTGTTTTTT.

This sequence joins TRBV30 and TRBJ1-5, with 8 bases fitting TRBD1. Germline V CDR1 and CDR2: GTSNPN, SVGIG (reference sequence). This CDR3 is 14 amino acids long. After removal of 5 bases from V and 2 bases from J, the junction contained 5 bases not matched to a gene. This CDR3 is CAWAGGFGNQPQHF. DNA of the CDR3: TGTGCCTGGGCAGGGGGCTTCGGCAATCAGCCCCAGCATTTT.

J is TRBJ2-5 and V is TRBV7-3, with TRBD2 identical over 7 bases. The germline CDR1 and CDR2 sequences are SGHTA and FQGTGA. The V segment lost 8 bases and the J segment 5 bases; nucleotides outside the gene matches: 8. CDR3 length equals 13 residues. CDR3 bases: TGTGCCAGCGGCCGTAGTAGCGGGGAGACCCAGTACTTC. Translated: CASGRSSGETQYF.

The J gene is TRBJ2-1, the V gene TRBV11-2; D not certain. The V end lost 1 base, the J end lost 7 bases, and 5 bases lay between the germline ends. This CDR3 is 12 amino acids long. CDR1 and CDR2 from the germline V gene are SGHAT and FQNNGV. The CDR3 protein is CASSLARNEQFF. The CDR3 bases are TGTGCCAGCAGCTTAGCCAGGAATGAGCAGTTCTTC.

The CDR3 coding sequence is TGTGCCAGCAGCTGGGGACTAGCGGTGAACACCGGGGAGCTGTTTTTT. Protein product: CASSWGLAVNTGELFF. The rearrangement uses TRBV7-9 and TRBJ2-2; 11 bases align to TRBD2. The CDR3 is made up of 16 amino acids. CDR1 is SEHNR, CDR2 FQNEAQ, per germline (reference sequence). V dropped 4 bases and J dropped 1; count of bases not matched to a gene: 2.

The V gene is TRBV9, the J gene TRBJ2-4; TRBD2 agrees at 10 bases. CDR1 is SGDLS and CDR2 is YYNGEE in the germline V gene. V shed 0 bases, J shed 0 bases, and the junction held 9 bases outside the gene matches. The CDR3 is 19 residues long. The CDR3 DNA reads TGTGCCAGCAGCGTAGACCCCGGACTAGCGGATCTAGCCAAAAACATTCAGTACTTC. It yields the protein CASSVDPGLADLAKNIQYF.

The rearrangement uses TRBV27 and TRBJ2-3; TRBD1 matches at 8 bases. The germline V gene has CDR1 MNHEY and CDR2 SMNVEV (reference sequence). V lost 6 bases, J lost 7 bases, and 12 bases stayed unmatched. The CDR3 totals 15 residues. The CDR3: CASRDPSGGAYTQYF. The DNA of the CDR3 is TGTGCCAGCAGGGACCCTTCAGGGGGCGCTTATACGCAGTATTTT.

This clone was seen more than once but under ten times. The V gene is TRBV7-3, the J gene TRBJ2-1; a possible D gene is TRBD2 (6 bases). The CDR3 extends over 15 amino acids. With 2 bases removed from V and 9 bases from J, the gap between germline ends came to 17 bases. Germline loops: CDR1 SGHTA, CDR2 FQGTGA. The CDR3 is CASSLGRQGLGEQFF. The CDR3 DNA reads as TGTGCCAGCAGCTTAGGGAGGCAGGGTTTGGGTGAGCAGTTCTTC.

The CDR3 region is CASSLRAGTSDWVNEQFF. CDR3 nucleotides: TGTGCCAGCAGCTTAAGGGCGGGGACTAGCGATTGGGTCAATGAGCAGTTCTTC. The chain employs TRBV7-9 and TRBJ2-1, with 10 positions matching TRBD2. In germline, CDR1 is SEHNR, CDR2 FQNEAQ (reference sequence). V shed 2 bases, J shed 6 bases, and the junction held 13 bases outside the gene matches. The CDR3 has 18 amino acids.

The CDR3 sequence: CASSLDNYGYGYTF. The DNA of the CDR3 is TGTGCCAGCAGCTTAGACAACTATGGCTATGGCTACACCTTC. The chain combines TRBV11-2 with TRBJ1-2; no reliable D call. CDR1 is SGHAT, CDR2 FQNNGV, per germline. The V and J ends lost 0 bases and 4 bases respectively, with 9 bases between them. The CDR3 consists of 14 residues.

The CDR3 is CASSTAVGADSNQPQHF. The CDR3 DNA reads as TGTGCCAGTAGTACAGCAGTAGGGGCGGATAGCAATCAGCCCCAGCATTTT. The chain employs TRBV19 and TRBJ1-5; TRBD1 might be the D (5 bases). Trimming took off 4 bases at V and 0 bases at J, with 16 bases between the two ends. The CDR3 runs 17 residues. Per germline, CDR1 LNHDA and CDR2 SQIVND (reference sequence).

The V and J genes are TRBV5-1 and TRBJ2-3, with 7 bases matching TRBD2. The CDR3 totals 14 residues. V lost 0 bases and J lost 2; bases outside the gene matches: 0. Germline-derived CDR1 and CDR2 are SGHRS and YFSETQ. CDR3 DNA: TGCGCCAGCAGCTTGGGGGACTACACAGATACGCAGTATTTT. Amino acids: CASSLGDYTDTQYF.

This chain uses TRBV2 with TRBJ1-1; 10 bases match TRBD1. The germline gives CDR1 SNHLY, CDR2 FYNNEI. CDR3 size: 14 residues. V shed 6 bases, J shed 4 bases, and the junction held 5 bases outside the gene matches. The CDR3 is CASRIRTGGTEAFF. The CDR3 DNA follows: TGTGCCAGCAGGATTAGGACAGGGGGCACTGAAGCTTTCTTT.

This chain links TRBV28 with TRBJ1-3; D not resolved. The CDR3 covers 16 residues. The V gene's germline CDR1 is MDHEN and CDR2 SYDVKM. The V and J ends lost 5 bases and 0 bases respectively, with 14 bases between them. DNA of the CDR3: TGTGCCAGCAGTCCCCAGCTAGCTACCTCTGGAAACACCATATATTTT. This translates into CASSPQLATSGNTIYF.

Of note for this clone: The same CDR3 can be traced to other DNA sequences in this sample. The rearrangement uses TRBV3-1 (or the pseudogene TRBV3-2) and TRBJ1-6, with 9 positions matching TRBD1. J gave up 7 bases and V 6 bases, and 7 bases lay outside the gene matches. Germline V gene sequence: CDR1 LGHDT, CDR2 YNNKEL (reference sequence). The CDR3 contains 15 residues. The CDR3 bases are TGTGCCAGCAGTCAGGGACAGGGAATAAATTCACCCCTCCACTTT. It specifies CASSQGQGINSPLHF.

V usage is TRBV2 and J usage is TRBJ1-1, with D unresolved. Trimming shortened V by 8 bases and J by 0 bases, and 4 bases separated the two germline ends. CDR1 and CDR2 from the germline V gene are SNHLY and FYNNEI. The CDR3 sequence is 11 residues long. For the CDR3, the DNA is TGTGCCAGCCAAATGAACACTGAAGCTTTCTTT. It is translated as CASQMNTEAFF. The variable domain in full, completed from reference TRBV2 and TRBJ1-1, reads EPEVTQTPSHQVTQMGQEVILRCVPISNHLYFYWYRQILGQKVEFLVSFYNNEISEKSEIFDDQFSVERPDGSNFTLKIRSTKLEDSAMYFCASQMNTEAFFGQGTRLTVV.

The J gene is TRBJ2-3, the V gene TRBV7-3; 12 bases map to TRBD2. Germline assignment: CDR1 SGHTA and CDR2 FQGTGA. V was pared by 5 bases and J by 2 bases, with 11 bases of the junction left unmatched. This CDR3 region has 18 residues. The CDR3 sequence: CASSQGLAGAPDTDTQYF. For the CDR3, the DNA is TGTGCCAGCAGCCAGGGACTAGCGGGCGCCCCGGACACAGATACGCAGTATTTT.

The V gene is TRBV24-1, the J gene TRBJ2-3, with 10 positions matching TRBD1. The CDR3 contains 15 residues. J lost 6 bases, V lost 0 bases, and 2 bases had no gene match. Looked up from germline, CDR1 is KGHDR and CDR2 is SFDVKD. For the CDR3, the DNA is TGTGCCACCAGTGATTTGGGGACAGGGGCCGATACGCAGTATTTT. Translated: CATSDLGTGADTQYF.

This clone was counted once. V and J are TRBV25-1 and TRBJ2-5, with D possibly TRBD2 on 5 matching bases. The germline V gene encodes CDR1 MGHDK and CDR2 SYGVNS. Trimming took off 2 bases at V and 4 bases at J, with 17 bases between the two ends. The CDR3 has 16 residues. The CDR3 is CASSEPYRHGRETQYF. The CDR3 nucleotides are TGTGCCAGCAGTGAACCCTACCGTCATGGGAGAGAGACCCAGTACTTC.

The chain combines TRBV30 with TRBJ1-6, with D perhaps matching TRBD1 (6 bases). V shed 3 bases and J shed 9 bases, with 15 bases lying between them. The CDR3 is 14 residues long. Germline CDR1 reads GTSNPN; CDR2 reads SVGIG (reference sequence). The CDR3 region is CAWSTGFSPSPLHF. The CDR3 coding sequence is TGTGCCTGGAGCACAGGGTTCTCGCCTTCACCCCTCCACTTT.

The rearrangement uses TRBV5-1 and TRBJ2-2; D possibly corresponds to TRBD2 (6 bases). Germline CDR1 SGHRS, CDR2 YFSETQ. V lost 0 bases and J lost 1, with 13 bases in between. This CDR3 has 17 amino acids. CDR3 sequence reads: CASSLATGSRNTGELFF. In DNA form, the CDR3 reads TGCGCCAGCAGCTTGGCAACCGGGAGTAGGAACACCGGGGAGCTGTTTTTT.

This sequence joins TRBV7-3 and TRBJ2-2; possibly TRBD1 for D (5 bases). The CDR3 contains 16 residues. V was cut by 5 bases and J by 5 bases, with 18 bases left in between. Per the germline V gene, CDR1 is SGHTA and CDR2 is FQGTGA. CDR3 region: CASSPNPNRRTGELFF. In DNA form, the CDR3 reads TGTGCCAGCAGCCCGAACCCAAACAGGCGTACCGGGGAGCTGTTTTTT.

The chain recombines TRBV7-2 with TRBJ2-3; 12 bases agree with TRBD2. From germline, CDR1 is SGHTA and CDR2 FQGNSA. The CDR3 length is 18 residues. The junction had 7 bases not matched to a gene; V was cut back by 1 base and J by 2 bases. The CDR3 DNA reads TGTGCCAGCAGCTTAGTAAGACTAGCGGGAGTTAACACAGATACGCAGTATTTT. Translated: CASSLVRLAGVNTDTQYF.

The rearrangement uses TRBV12-3 or TRBV12-4 and TRBJ1-3; 10 bases match TRBD1. The CDR3 covers 13 residues. V shed 8 bases, J shed 7 bases, and the junction held 5 bases outside the gene matches. The CDR3 region is CASGQGGVNTIYF. CDR3 in DNA: TGTGCCAGCGGACAGGGGGGGGTTAACACCATATATTTT.

This clone was detected only once. The V call is TRBV2, the J call TRBJ1-2; unclear D gene. Trimming took 4 bases from V and 8 from J, leaving 14 bases between them. The length of the CDR3 is 13 residues. CDR1 is SNHLY and CDR2 is FYNNEI in the germline V gene. The CDR3 spells CASSVGESYGYTF. CDR3 DNA: TGTGCCAGCAGTGTCGGAGAATCGTACGGCTACACCTTC. Full variable domain (remainder filled in from reference TRBV2 and TRBJ1-2): EPEVTQTPSHQVTQMGQEVILRCVPISNHLYFYWYRQILGQKVEFLVSFYNNEISEKSEIFDDQFSVERPDGSNFTLKIRSTKLEDSAMYFCASSVGESYGYTFGSGTRLTVV.